One and the same sample provided the 14 T cell receptor beta chains below, sequenced in a study of T cell changes during pregnancy in multiple sclerosis. Sequenced by immunoSEQ multiplex PCR; TCRdb stores in-frame clones only, minus some. The repertoire holds tens of thousands of clones, with roughly 92% as singletons. Specimen: CD4+ T cells from peripheral blood mononuclear cells, collected before pregnancy. The receptor source for this set is a female donor with multiple sclerosis, enrolled in a pregnancy study.

The rearrangement links TRBV27 to TRBJ2-1; TRBD1 matches 8 bases. CDR1 MNHEY and CDR2 SMNVEV come from the germline V gene (reference sequence). The V gene end was trimmed by 6 bases and the J gene end by 7 bases; junction bases not matched to a gene: 17. This CDR3 has 17 amino acids. The CDR3 loop reads CASSLDAPGQVINEQFF. The DNA of the CDR3 is TGTGCCAGCAGCTTGGATGCGCCGGGACAGGTAATTAATGAGCAGTTCTTC.

V is TRBV9 and J is TRBJ1-1; possible D gene TRBD1, 5 bases. V was cut by 4 bases and J by 2 bases, with 12 bases left in between. CDR3 length equals 14 residues. Germline CDR1 SGDLS, CDR2 YYNGEE. Written as DNA, the CDR3 is TGTGCCAGCAGCCCACAGGTTACTAACACTGAAGCTTTCTTT. Protein product: CASSPQVTNTEAFF.

The chain combines TRBV10-2 with TRBJ2-5, with 10 positions matching TRBD2. The V and J ends lost 5 bases and 5 bases, in that order; junction bases with no gene match: 2. The CDR3 runs 13 residues. Per the germline V gene, CDR1 is WSHSY and CDR2 is SAAADI. Here the CDR3 DNA reads TGCGCCAGCAGTAAAGCGGGGGGGGAGACCCAGTACTTC. Protein product: CASSKAGGETQYF.

This clone showed up just once. The gene calls are TRBV11-2 and TRBJ2-5, with unresolved D. Germline values: CDR1 SGHAT, CDR2 FQNNGV. This CDR3 has 14 residues. Deletions cut 2 bases from V and 5 bases from J, with 12 bases between. The CDR3 is CASSLMSSRETQYF. DNA of the CDR3: TGTGCCAGCAGCTTAATGTCCAGTCGTGAGACCCAGTACTTC.

The chain uses TRBV9 and TRBJ2-2; 11 bases line up with TRBD2. There are 15 residues in the CDR3. In germline, CDR1 is SGDLS, CDR2 YYNGEE. V was pared by 3 bases and J by 4 bases, with 2 bases of the junction left unmatched. The CDR3 loop reads CASSETSGSTGELFF. CDR3 coding DNA: TGTGCCAGCAGCGAAACTAGCGGGAGCACCGGGGAGCTGTTTTTT.

This clone has a single count. Because the CDR3 is missing its conserved closing phenylalanine or tryptophan, this is likely a read error. The DNA is left out, because the CDR3 cannot be placed on it with certainty; the CDR3 is given as TCRdb lists it. The chain has TRBV14 and TRBJ2-6; the DNA was not compared with TRBD2, the D call given in the table. Both ends counted, the CDR3 spans 9 residues. Germline loops: CDR1 SGHDN, CDR2 FVKESK. The CDR3 here is CASSHPPGG.

J is TRBJ1-2 and V is TRBV9; D not certain. Trimming stripped 3 bases from V and 8 bases from J, with 17 bases between. Germline CDR1 SGDLS, CDR2 YYNGEE. The CDR3 covers 14 residues. CDR3 DNA: TGTGCCAGCAGCGACCCTAACGGAGGGCGCGGCTACACCTTC. It codes for CASSDPNGGRGYTF.

The gene calls are TRBV28 and TRBJ2-2; D is possibly TRBD1 (6 bases). This CDR3 is built from 15 residues. Germline CDR1 and CDR2: MDHEN and SYDVKM. The V gene lost 7 bases and the J gene lost 3 bases, with 15 bases spanning the gap. CDR3 in DNA: TGTGCCAGCAATCTTAGGGGGACACACACCGGGGAGCTGTTTTTT. Amino acids: CASNLRGTHTGELFF.

The gene calls are TRBV30 and TRBJ1-2, with 11 bases aligning to TRBD1. Germline loops: CDR1 GTSNPN, CDR2 SVGIG (reference sequence). V lost 0 bases to trimming and J lost 5 bases; unmatched junction nucleotides: 5. The CDR3 length is 15 residues. The CDR3 bases are TGTGCCTGGAGTGTTGGACAGGGGGCGAGGTATGGCTACACCTTC. The encoded protein is CAWSVGQGARYGYTF. The whole variable domain, remainder taken from reference TRBV30 and TRBJ1-2, is SQTIHQWPATLVQPVGSPLSLECTVEGTSNPNLYWYRQAAGRGLQLLFYSVGIGQISSEVPQNLSASRPQDRQFILSSKKLLLSDSGFYLCAWSVGQGARYGYTFGSGTRLTVV.

This clone has only a few counts. This CDR3 is CASSLGTTHTGELFF. CDR3 DNA: TGTGCCAGCAGTTTAGGGACTACCCACACCGGGGAGCTGTTTTTT. The rearrangement joins TRBV28 to TRBJ2-2; 7 positions agree with TRBD2. The germline gives CDR1 MDHEN, CDR2 SYDVKM. With 2 bases clipped from V and 3 bases from J, the junction kept 3 bases outside the gene matches. This CDR3 is built from 15 residues.

This clone occurred once. CDR3 coding DNA: TGTGCCAGTAGTATACGGGGGAGTCACGATGAGCAGTTCTTC. It yields the protein CASSIRGSHDEQFF. The chain links TRBV19 to TRBJ2-1; maybe TRBD2 (6 bases). V was pared by 2 bases and J by 8 bases, with 13 bases between. The germline gives CDR1 LNHDA, CDR2 SQIVND (reference sequence). This CDR3 has 14 residues.

This sequence joins TRBV7-2 and TRBJ2-1; no reliable D call. Per the germline V gene, CDR1 is SGHTA and CDR2 is FQGNSA. V dropped 1 base and J dropped 4 bases, with 5 bases sitting between them. This CDR3 region has 13 residues. This chain's CDR3 is CASSLGPYNEQFF. As DNA, the CDR3 is TGTGCCAGCAGCTTAGGGCCGTACAATGAGCAGTTCTTC. The variable domain in full, with the rest retrieved from reference TRBV7-2 and TRBJ2-1, is GAGVSQSPSNKVTEKGKDVELRCDPISGHTALYWYRQSLGQGLEFLIYFQGNSAPDKSGLPSDRFSAERTGGSVSTLTIQRTQQEDSAVYLCASSLGPYNEQFFGPGTRLTVL.

The V call is TRBV19, the J call TRBJ2-3; 12 positions agree with TRBD2. The V segment lost 3 bases and the J segment 0 bases; nucleotides outside the gene matches: 4. The CDR3 extends over 17 amino acids. Germline lookup yields CDR1 LNHDA and CDR2 SQIVND (reference sequence). The CDR3 protein is CASSIQTSGRSTDTQYF. As DNA, the CDR3 is TGTGCCAGTAGTATCCAGACTAGCGGGAGAAGCACAGATACGCAGTATTTT. Drawing the rest from reference TRBV19 and TRBJ2-3, the complete variable domain is DGGITQSPKYLFRKEGQNVTLSCEQNLNHDAMYWYRQDPGQGLRLIYYSQIVNDFQKGDIAEGYSVSREKKESFPLTVTSAQKNPTAFYLCASSIQTSGRSTDTQYFGPGTRLTVL.

This clone appeared a single time. V gene TRBV29-1 combines with J gene TRBJ2-3; TRBD2 agrees at 10 bases. Germline V gene lookup returns CDR1 SQVTM and CDR2 ANQGSEA. The CDR3 contains 14 residues. With 4 bases clipped from V and 5 bases from J, the junction kept 6 bases outside the gene matches. This CDR3 is CSVGLAGVVDTQYF. DNA for the CDR3: TGCAGCGTTGGTCTAGCGGGAGTGGTAGATACGCAGTATTTT.